The TCR beta chain under discussion was sequenced for a study of T-cell reconstitution after alpha-beta-depleted transplantation in children. Using unique molecular identifiers, the investigators prepared the TCRbeta library. One entry per CDR3 protein results from TCRdb running MiXCR on the PCR reads. The repertoire includes about 980,000 distinct CDR3 sequences, around 30% of them detected once, and 28% sits in the top ten. There are a few counts of this clonotype. This CDR3 is built from 17 residues. V was clipped by 1 base and J by 0 bases; unmatched bases: 6. This material consisted of PBMCs, mostly from graft donor cells, taken 360 days after TCRalphabeta/CD19-depleted stem cell transplant. The chain joins TRBV12-3 or TRBV12-4 to TRBJ2-5, with 9 bases matching TRBD1. This clonotype was sampled from a boy younger than two who had a stem cell transplant for SCID, so the T cells may come from the graft donor. The CDR3: CASSLGTGAFYQETQYF. In DNA form, the CDR3 reads TGTGCCAGCAGTTTAGGGACAGGGGCTTTCTACCAAGAGACCCAGTACTTC.